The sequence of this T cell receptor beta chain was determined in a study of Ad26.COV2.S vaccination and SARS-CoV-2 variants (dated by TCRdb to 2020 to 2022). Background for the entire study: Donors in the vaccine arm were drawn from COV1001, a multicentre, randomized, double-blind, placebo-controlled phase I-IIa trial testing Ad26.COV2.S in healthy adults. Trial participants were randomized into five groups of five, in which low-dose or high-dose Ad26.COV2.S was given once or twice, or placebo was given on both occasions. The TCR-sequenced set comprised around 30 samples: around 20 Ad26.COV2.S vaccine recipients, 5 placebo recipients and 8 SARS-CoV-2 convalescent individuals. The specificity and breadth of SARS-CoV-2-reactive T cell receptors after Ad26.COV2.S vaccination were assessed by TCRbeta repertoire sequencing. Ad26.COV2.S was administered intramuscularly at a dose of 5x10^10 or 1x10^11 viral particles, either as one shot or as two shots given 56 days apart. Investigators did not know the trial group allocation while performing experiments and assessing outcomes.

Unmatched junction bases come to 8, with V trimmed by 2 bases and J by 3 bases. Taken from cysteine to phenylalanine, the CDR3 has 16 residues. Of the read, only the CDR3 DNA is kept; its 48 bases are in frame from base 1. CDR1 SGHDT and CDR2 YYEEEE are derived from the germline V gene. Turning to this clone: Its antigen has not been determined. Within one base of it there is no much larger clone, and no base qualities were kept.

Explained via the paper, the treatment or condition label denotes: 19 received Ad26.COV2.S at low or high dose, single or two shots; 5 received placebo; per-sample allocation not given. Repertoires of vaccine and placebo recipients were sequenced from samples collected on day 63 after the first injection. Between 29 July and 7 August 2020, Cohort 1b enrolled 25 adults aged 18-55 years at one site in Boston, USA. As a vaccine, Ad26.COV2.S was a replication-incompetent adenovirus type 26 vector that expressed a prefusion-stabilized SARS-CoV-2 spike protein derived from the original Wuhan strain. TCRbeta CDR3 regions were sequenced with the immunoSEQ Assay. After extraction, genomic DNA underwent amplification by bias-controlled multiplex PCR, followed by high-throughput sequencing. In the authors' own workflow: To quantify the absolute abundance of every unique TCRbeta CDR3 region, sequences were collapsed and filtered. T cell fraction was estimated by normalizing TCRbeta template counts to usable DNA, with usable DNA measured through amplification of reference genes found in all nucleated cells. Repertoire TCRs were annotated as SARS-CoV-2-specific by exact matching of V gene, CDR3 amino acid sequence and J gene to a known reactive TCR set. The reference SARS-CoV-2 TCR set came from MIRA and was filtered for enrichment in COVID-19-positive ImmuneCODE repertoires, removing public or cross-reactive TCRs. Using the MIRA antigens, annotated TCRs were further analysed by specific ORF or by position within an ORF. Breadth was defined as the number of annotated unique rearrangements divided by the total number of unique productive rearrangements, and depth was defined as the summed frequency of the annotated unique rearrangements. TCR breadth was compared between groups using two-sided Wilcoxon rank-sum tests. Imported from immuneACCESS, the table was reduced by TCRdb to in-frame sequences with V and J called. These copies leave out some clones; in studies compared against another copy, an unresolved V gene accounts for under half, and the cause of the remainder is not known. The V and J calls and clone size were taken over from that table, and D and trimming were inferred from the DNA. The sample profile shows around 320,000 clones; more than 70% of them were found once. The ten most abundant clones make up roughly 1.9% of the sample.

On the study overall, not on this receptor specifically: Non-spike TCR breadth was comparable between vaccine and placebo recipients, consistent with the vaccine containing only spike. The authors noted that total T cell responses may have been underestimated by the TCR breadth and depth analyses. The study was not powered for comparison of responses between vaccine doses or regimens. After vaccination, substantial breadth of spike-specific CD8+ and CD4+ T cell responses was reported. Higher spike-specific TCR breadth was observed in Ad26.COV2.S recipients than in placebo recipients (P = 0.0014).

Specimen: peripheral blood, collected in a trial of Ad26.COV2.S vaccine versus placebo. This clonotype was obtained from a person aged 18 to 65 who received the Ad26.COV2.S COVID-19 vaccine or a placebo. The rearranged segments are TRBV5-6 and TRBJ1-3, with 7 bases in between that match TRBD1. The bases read TGTGCCAGCAGCTTTGGAGGGGGCACGGGTGGAAACACCATATATTTT. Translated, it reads CASSFGGGTGGNTIYF.